Following are 18 T cell receptor beta chains from one sample sequenced in a study of blood T cell repertoires in COVID-19. Some clones are missing from TCRdb's copy, which holds only in-frame ones; the method was immunoSEQ multiplex PCR. The sample carries hundreds of thousands of clones, 70% to 85% recorded once. The sample taken for sequencing was peripheral blood. The receptor source for this set is a woman older than 75 with acute or convalescent COVID-19.

CDR3 DNA sequence: TGCGCCAGCAGTGGAGGGCCCGAATCCTACAATGAGCAGTTCTTC. As protein: CASSGGPESYNEQFF. The chain uses TRBV5-1 and TRBJ2-1; a weak D match, TRBD2 (6 bases). Germline V lookup: CDR1 SGHRS, CDR2 YFSETQ. V shed 5 bases and J shed 1 base, with 13 bases lying between them. The CDR3 sequence is 15 residues long.

This chain uses TRBV28 with TRBJ1-5; D unresolved. Germline V gene data show CDR1 as MDHEN and CDR2 as SYDVKM. CDR3 length equals 10 residues. V lost 10 bases and J lost 8, with 9 bases in between. CDR3 sequence: CATHSEPQHF. CDR3 DNA sequence: TGTGCCACCCACTCTGAGCCCCAGCATTTT.

The chain links TRBV3-1 (or the pseudogene TRBV3-2) to TRBJ2-6, with unresolved D. Trimming left V 2 bases short and J 0 bases short, with 5 bases between. Germline CDR1 and CDR2: LGHDT and YNNKEL (reference sequence). The CDR3 is made up of 15 amino acids. This CDR3 is CASSQSGSGANVLTF. CDR3 DNA sequence: TGTGCCAGCAGCCAATCGGGCTCTGGGGCCAACGTCCTGACTTTC.

This chain uses TRBV6-5 with TRBJ2-2, with a weak D call TRBD2 (6 bases). The germline CDR1 and CDR2 sequences are MNHEY and SVGAGI. Trimming stripped 8 bases from V and 1 base from J, with 11 bases between. The CDR3 contains 14 residues. The chain's CDR3 is CASETSLNTGELFF. As DNA, the CDR3 is TGTGCCAGCGAGACTAGTCTGAACACCGGGGAGCTGTTTTTT.

This chain connects TRBV5-1 to TRBJ1-1, with D perhaps matching TRBD1 (6 bases). Trimming removed 3 bases from V and 11 bases from J, with 17 bases in between. CDR3 length equals 13 residues. The germline gives CDR1 SGHRS, CDR2 YFSETQ. The DNA for the CDR3 is TGCGCCAGCAGCTCGGCGGGGGCCGCGAGGGCTTTCTTT. This encodes CASSSAGAARAFF.

This clone has more than one count but fewer than ten. The V and J genes are TRBV24-1 and TRBJ2-7; TRBD2 matches at 7 bases. Germline values: CDR1 KGHDR, CDR2 SFDVKD. The length of the CDR3 is 16 residues. With 4 bases clipped from V and 3 bases from J, the junction kept 11 bases outside the gene matches. CDR3 in amino acids: CATSEGRTRANYEQYF. CDR3 nucleotide sequence: TGTGCCACCAGTGAAGGGAGGACTAGGGCCAACTACGAGCAGTACTTC.

This sequence joins TRBV14 and TRBJ2-7; 10 bases map to TRBD1. V shed 6 bases, J shed 5 bases, and the junction held 4 bases outside the gene matches. CDR3 size: 13 residues. Looked up from germline, CDR1 is SGHDN and CDR2 is FVKESK. The CDR3 region is CASRPTGGNEQYF. The CDR3 DNA sequence: TGTGCCAGCAGACCGACAGGGGGCAACGAGCAGTACTTC.

Here the CDR3 reads CARSTGIGGYTF. The DNA of the CDR3 is TGTGCCAGGTCGACAGGGATTGGTGGCTACACCTTC. V and J are TRBV2 and TRBJ1-2; 7 bases map to TRBD1. This CDR3 contains 12 residues. V shed 9 bases and J 7 bases; nucleotides not matched to a gene: 8. Germline V gene lookup returns CDR1 SNHLY and CDR2 FYNNEI.

The chain is built from TRBV27 and TRBJ2-7; perhaps TRBD2 as D (5 bases). The V gene's germline CDR1 is MNHEY and CDR2 SMNVEV (reference sequence). The CDR3 consists of 12 residues. Deletions cut 3 bases from V and 6 bases from J, with 9 bases between. This CDR3 is CASSFLGSEQYF. CDR3 in DNA: TGTGCCAGCAGTTTCTTAGGGAGCGAGCAGTACTTC.

This chain uses TRBV3-1 (or the pseudogene TRBV3-2) with TRBJ2-5; 9 bases are shared with TRBD2. V trimming: 4 bases; J trimming: 0 bases; junction bases outside the gene matches: 6. The CDR3 totals 16 residues. Germline V CDR1 and CDR2: LGHDT, YNNKEL (reference sequence). In nucleotides, the CDR3 is TGTGCCAGCAGCCTCCGACTAGCGGTAAACCAAGAGACCCAGTACTTC. Protein sequence: CASSLRLAVNQETQYF.

CDR3 amino acids: CASRRTGARNTIYF. The CDR3 DNA sequence: TGTGCCAGTAGGCGGACAGGGGCCCGAAACACCATATATTTT. This chain links TRBV19 with TRBJ1-3, with 9 bases identical to TRBD1. The CDR3 loop spans 14 amino acids. The ends lost 6 bases at V and 5 bases at J; junction bases unmatched: 5. CDR1 is LNHDA, CDR2 SQIVND, per germline (reference sequence).

V and J are TRBV6-5 and TRBJ1-6; no clear D. The CDR3 length is 15 residues. Germline-derived CDR1 and CDR2 are MNHEY and SVGAGI. V gave up 6 bases and J gave up 8 bases, with 17 bases separating them. CDR3 residues: CASRKVPGGDSPLHF. The CDR3 DNA is TGTGCCAGCAGGAAGGTTCCGGGCGGGGATTCACCCCTCCACTTT.

V and J are TRBV27 and TRBJ2-7; a possible D gene is TRBD1 (5 bases). The CDR3 covers 13 residues. CDR1 and CDR2 (germline): MNHEY, SMNVEV (reference sequence). V gave up 7 bases and J gave up 6 bases, with 16 bases separating them. The CDR3 nucleotides read TGTGCCAGCACGGTGGGGCCGGAAAGCGAGCAGTACTTC. Residues: CASTVGPESEQYF.

This clone has a handful of counts. The CDR3 loop reads CASTGQGVGSPLHF. The CDR3 nucleotides are TGTGCCAGCACCGGACAGGGGGTTGGATCACCCCTCCACTTT. V and J are TRBV2 and TRBJ1-6; 10 nucleotides agree with TRBD1. The V segment lost 7 bases and the J segment 10 bases; nucleotides outside the gene matches: 7. Germline V CDR1 and CDR2: SNHLY, FYNNEI. The CDR3 spans 14 residues.

This clone was picked up many times. V and J are TRBV7-9 and TRBJ1-2; D unclear. V lost 2 bases, J lost 1 base, and 14 bases lay in between. The CDR3 length is 16 residues. Germline V gene lookup returns CDR1 SEHNR and CDR2 FQNEAQ (reference sequence). The CDR3 protein is CASSLPTPSLNYGYTF. In DNA form, the CDR3 reads TGTGCCAGCAGCTTACCGACTCCATCCCTTAACTATGGCTACACCTTC.

This chain uses TRBV2 with TRBJ1-1; TRBD1 might be the D (6 bases). This CDR3 is 15 amino acids long. Trimming took 7 bases from V and 5 from J, leaving 20 bases between them. Germline assignment: CDR1 SNHLY and CDR2 FYNNEI. CDR3 in DNA: TGTGCCAGCACCTCGAGGGGGTCCGCCGGAACTGAAGCTTTCTTT. Amino acids: CASTSRGSAGTEAFF.

The CDR3 is CASRQGGSGNTIYF. CDR3 in DNA: TGTGCCAGCAGACAGGGAGGATCTGGAAACACCATATATTTT. This rearrangement joins TRBV19 to TRBJ1-3; 7 bases agree with TRBD1. The germline gives CDR1 LNHDA, CDR2 SQIVND (reference sequence). The CDR3 sequence is 14 residues long. J gave up 1 base and V 9 bases, and 6 bases lay outside the gene matches. The variable domain in full, completed from reference TRBV19 and TRBJ1-3, reads DGGITQSPKYLFRKEGQNVTLSCEQNLNHDAMYWYRQDPGQGLRLIYYSQIVNDFQKGDIAEGYSVSREKKESFPLTVTSAQKNPTAFYLCASRQGGSGNTIYFGEGSWLTVV.

The chain employs TRBV5-5 and TRBJ1-6; no firm D call. CDR1 and CDR2 from the germline V gene are SGHKS and YYEKEE (reference sequence). V was shortened by 4 bases and J by 9 bases, with 8 bases between the two germline ends. The length of the CDR3 is 12 residues. CDR3 coding DNA: TGTGCCAGCAGCCCCCTAAGTTCACCCCTCCACTTT. The encoded protein is CASSPLSSPLHF.